The 5 T cell receptor beta chains below come from one sample, sequenced in a study of neurological immune-mediated disorders. Via MiXCR, TCRdb re-called the 5' RACE reads, giving one row per CDR3 protein. The profile shows fewer than 30,000 distinct CDR3 sequences, under 25% of them singletons. Sequencing input: PBMCs. Receptors were obtained from a woman aged 55-70 years in good health.

This clonotype was detected many times. This sequence joins TRBV6-2 or TRBV6-3 and TRBJ2-6; tentatively, D is TRBD1 (5 bases). Trimming stripped 5 bases from V and 2 bases from J, with 10 bases between. Germline V gene lookup returns CDR1 MNHEY and CDR2 SVGEGT. There are 15 residues in the CDR3. In DNA, the CDR3 is TGTGCCAGCAGTCCCGACAGAGCTGGGGCCAACGTCCTGACTTTC. Translation gives CASSPDRAGANVLTF.

This clonotype was found many times. CDR3 amino acids: CASSQGPGGYGYTF. Written as DNA, the CDR3 is TGTGCCAGCAGCCAAGGCCCAGGGGGCTATGGCTACACCTTC. J is TRBJ1-2 and V is TRBV3-1, with TRBD1 matching 7 bases. Germline assignment: CDR1 LGHDT and CDR2 YNNKEL (reference sequence). The CDR3 spans 14 residues. The J segment lost 4 bases and the V segment lost 1 base, leaving 3 bases of the junction unmatched.

Many counts were recorded for this clonotype. J is TRBJ2-5 and V is TRBV7-3; either TRBD1 or TRBD2 may fit D (5 bases each). CDR1 and CDR2 from the germline V gene are SGHTA and FQGTGA. The CDR3 is 13 residues long. Trimming took 3 bases from V and 5 from J, leaving 10 bases between them. The DNA for the CDR3 is TGTGCCAGCAGCTTTGCAGGGACGGAGACCCAGTACTTC. Amino acid sequence: CASSFAGTETQYF.

At least ten counts were recorded for this clonotype. The chain employs TRBV6-5 and TRBJ2-7, with D perhaps TRBD1 (5 bases). V lost 4 bases, J lost 9 bases, and 16 bases lay in between. In germline, CDR1 is MNHEY, CDR2 SVGAGI. This CDR3 has 13 residues. The CDR3 reads CASSFFPRQRQYF. The CDR3 nucleotides read TGTGCCAGCAGTTTTTTCCCAAGACAGAGGCAGTACTTC.

This clonotype is judged medium-sized. The J gene is TRBJ2-2, the V gene TRBV6-2 or TRBV6-3; the D gene is possibly TRBD1 (6 bases). This CDR3 contains 16 residues. Deletions cut 0 bases from V and 0 bases from J, with 8 bases between. Germline lookup yields CDR1 MNHEY and CDR2 SVGEGT. CDR3 in DNA: TGTGCCAGCAGTTACTCGGGACAAGCGAACACCGGGGAGCTGTTTTTT. This gives the protein CASSYSGQANTGELFF.